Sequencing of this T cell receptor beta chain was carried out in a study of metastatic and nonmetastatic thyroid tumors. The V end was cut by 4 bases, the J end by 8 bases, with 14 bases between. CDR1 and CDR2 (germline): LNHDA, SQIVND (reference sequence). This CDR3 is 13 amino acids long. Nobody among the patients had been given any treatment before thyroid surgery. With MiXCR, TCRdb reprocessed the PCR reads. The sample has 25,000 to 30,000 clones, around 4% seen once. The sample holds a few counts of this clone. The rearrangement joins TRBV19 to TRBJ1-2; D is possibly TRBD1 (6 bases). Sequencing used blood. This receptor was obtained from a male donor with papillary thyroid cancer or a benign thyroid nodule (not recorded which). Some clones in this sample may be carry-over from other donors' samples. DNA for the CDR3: TGTGCCAGTAGTACCGAACAGGGCTTCGGCTACACCTTC. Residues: CASSTEQGFGYTF.